This T cell receptor (beta chain) originates from a study of early T cells in non-severe SARS-CoV-2 infection (dated by TCRdb to the early 2020s). At the level of the whole study: TCR sequencing used bulk RNA from unsorted whole blood, so alpha and beta chains could not be paired. The paper as a whole reports these results and caveats: VDJdb matching was skewed toward anti-spike CD8 responses and likely underestimated virus-specific expansions by missing private and CD4 specificities.

The CDR3 spans 14 residues, from the cysteine through the phenylalanine. Here the CDR3 DNA is all that survives: 42 bases in frame from base 1. The germline V gene sets CDR1 to MNHEY and CDR2 to SVGAGI. Cut back by 7 bases and 2 bases, the V and J ends lie 9 bases apart. The study was a case-control design nested within a healthcare worker cohort in London, UK, with weekly nasopharyngeal swab PCR tests and blood sampling. Between 23 and 31 March 2020, the week of the UK lockdown, healthcare workers were enrolled and then followed up weekly for as long as 16 weeks. The receptor library was made with 5' RACE. Reads for this sample came from a NextSeq 500. The TCR library protocol attached unique molecular identifiers to individual cDNA molecules to correct for sequencing error and PCR bias. Both TCR alpha and beta chains were sequenced, and tight co-correlation was observed between alpha and beta sequence abundances in each sample. Processing in the source paper ran as follows. Decombinator V4 was used to perform V gene, J gene and CDR3 annotation of TCR sequences. Expanded TCRs were defined as changing significantly between any two time points under a Poisson model with p below 0.0001. TCR abundances were normalised to the total number of TCRs sequenced per sample and expressed as counts per million. MAIT TCRs were defined by TRAV1-2 paired with TRAJ12, TRAJ20 or TRAJ33, and iNKT TCRs by TRAV10 paired with TRAJ18. VDJdb, accessed 1 November 2021, was searched for CMV, EBV and SARS-CoV-2 annotated TCRs, with TCRs annotated for multiple antigens excluded. TCRdb's own reprocessing of the public reads used fastp at Q25 and MiXCR and kept productive beta chains. CDR3 protein duplicates are merged, each entry listing the most common genes and DNA. TCRdb, not the original authors, processed these V and J calls. This sample comprises about 33,000 distinct CDR3 sequences, 4.5% to 6% of them detected only once. The ten largest clones take up 5% to 5.5% of the sample.

This clonotype was counted only a few times. No antigen is known for it. Base qualities are not recorded, but no much larger clone differs from it by a single base. The TCR was taken from an adult who was a healthcare worker with PCR-confirmed SARS-CoV-2 infection or an uninfected control (not recorded which). Sequenced input: whole blood. The sequence is built from TRBV6-5 and TRBJ1-6; the best D guess is TRBD1, with 5 bases matching. The CDR3 protein sequence reads: CASNQGAYNSPLHF. Read as DNA, the sequence is TGTGCCAGCAATCAGGGCGCCTATAATTCACCCCTCCACTTT.